This entry lists 5 T cell receptor beta chains sequenced from one sample in a study of early T cells in non-severe SARS-CoV-2 infection (dated by TCRdb to the early 2020s). Library preparation was by 5' RACE. The sequencer was a NextSeq 500. TCRdb reprocessed the public reads (quality trimming at Q25 with fastp, clone calling with MiXCR) and kept in-frame beta chains. Each record represents a unique CDR3 protein, reported with the most common genes and DNA among its rows. A total of nearly 60,000 distinct CDR3 sequences appear in this sample, roughly 12% of them only once. Around 9.9% of the sample rests with the top ten. The sample was whole blood. The receptors come from an adult who was a healthcare worker with PCR-confirmed SARS-CoV-2 infection or an uninfected control (not recorded which).

This clonotype was seen repeatedly, ten times or more. The chain carries TRBV6-1 and TRBJ2-7; maybe TRBD1 (5 bases). Trimming removed 6 bases from V and 3 bases from J, with 12 bases in between. CDR1 and CDR2 from the germline V gene are MNHNS and SASEGT. The CDR3 contains 13 residues. CDR3 coding DNA: TGTGCCAGCAGGCGCACAGGAATCTACGAGCAGTACTTC. Its protein product is CASRRTGIYEQYF.

There are a few counts of this clonotype. This chain connects TRBV7-3 to TRBJ2-1; 11 nucleotides align to TRBD2. This CDR3 spans 16 amino acids. The ends lost 3 bases at V and 4 bases at J; junction bases unmatched: 5. Looked up from germline, CDR1 is SGHTA and CDR2 is FQGTGA. CDR3 loop: CASSLDGTSGYNEQFF. CDR3 DNA sequence: TGTGCCAGCAGCTTGGACGGGACTAGCGGTTACAATGAGCAGTTCTTC.

This clonotype came up many times. This sequence joins TRBV20-1 and TRBJ1-6, with D uncertain. CDR1 and CDR2 (germline): DFQATT, SNEGSKA (reference sequence). The V end lost 6 bases, the J end lost 7 bases, and 13 bases lay between the germline ends. This CDR3 contains 13 residues. CDR3 sequence: CSAAEDLNSPLHF. CDR3 nucleotide sequence: TGCAGTGCCGCCGAAGATTTAAATTCACCCCTCCACTTT.

This rearrangement joins TRBV10-3 to TRBJ2-1; 7 bases map to TRBD2. V lost 2 bases, J lost 6 bases, and 13 bases stayed unmatched. The CDR3 contains 17 residues. Germline-derived CDR1 and CDR2 are ENHRY and SYGVKD. The CDR3 sequence: CAISEPTSWQTGNEQFF. CDR3 coding DNA: TGTGCCATCAGTGAGCCGACTAGCTGGCAGACGGGCAATGAGCAGTTCTTC.

The J gene is TRBJ1-1, the V gene TRBV7-8; D ambiguous. In germline, CDR1 is SGHVS, CDR2 FQNEAQ. CDR3 length: 14 amino acids. The V and J ends lost 5 bases and 0 bases respectively, with 10 bases between them. The CDR3 DNA reads as TGTGCCAGCAGCCCGATAAACATGAACACTGAAGCTTTCTTT. Amino acid sequence: CASSPINMNTEAFF.